Listed below are T cell receptor beta chains from one sample, sequenced in a study of Ad26.COV2.S vaccination and SARS-CoV-2 variants. TCRdb's copy holds only in-frame clones and misses some; the assay was immunoSEQ multiplex PCR. The top ten hold 3.5% to 4% of the sample, which has 350,000 to 500,000 clones, approximately 90% seen once. The sample in question was peripheral blood, obtained in a trial of Ad26.COV2.S vaccine versus placebo. Every receptor here comes from a person between 18 and 65 years old who received the Ad26.COV2.S COVID-19 vaccine or a placebo. CDR3s include the opening cysteine and the closing phenylalanine or tryptophan. The D gene is left open where the match is weak. The size of a clone is reported for some rows only, either as once, few or many, or as a class for expanded clones.

CDR3 length	J gene	V gene	D gene	clone size	CDR3 DNA	CDR3 protein
13	TRBJ1-2	TRBV19	.	.	TGTGCCAGTAGTCCAGGGACCGACTATGGCTACACCTTC	CASSPGTDYGYTF
16	TRBJ2-4	TRBV5-6	.	.	TGTGCCAGCAGCTTTTTGGCCTCGGATGCCAAAAACATTCAGTACTTC	CASSFLASDAKNIQYF
15	TRBJ1-3	TRBV6-5	.	once	TGTGCCAGCAGTTACTCCTTTGCCTCTGGAAACACCATATATTTT	CASSYSFASGNTIYF
16	TRBJ1-4	TRBV27	TRBD1	.	TGTGCCAGCGGCAGGGACAGGGCTGTAGGAAATGAAAAACTGTTTTTT	CASGRDRAVGNEKLFF
14	TRBJ2-7	TRBV7-8	.	.	TGTGCCAGCAGCACCGGGACAAACTCCTACGAGCAGTACTTC	CASSTGTNSYEQYF
11	TRBJ1-2	TRBV20-1	.	.	TGCAGTGTTAGCCCGGGGGTTGGCTACACCTTC	CSVSPGVGYTF
17	TRBJ1-1	TRBV15	TRBD1	.	TGTGCCACCAGCAGAGATCAAGGGACAGGGAAAAACACTGAAGCTTTCTTT	CATSRDQGTGKNTEAFF
13	TRBJ1-3	TRBV6-5	.	.	TGTGCCAGCAGTTACTCGAATCTAAACACCATATATTTT	CASSYSNLNTIYF
14	TRBJ1-5	TRBV19	.	.	TGTGCCAGTAGTTTCACCTCGGGCAATCAGCCCCAGCATTTT	CASSFTSGNQPQHF
14	TRBJ1-1	TRBV2	TRBD1	.	TGTGCCAGCAGTGAAAGGCCGATGGACAGGTCGGCTTTCTTT	CASSERPMDRSAFF
11	TRBJ2-7	TRBV4-3	TRBD1	.	TGCGCCAGCAGCCAAGAGGACAGGGAGTACTTC	CASSQEDREYF
18	TRBJ2-3	TRBV10-3	TRBD2	.	TGTGCCATCAGACCCGGACTAGCGGGGGGGCTTGGCACAGATACGCAGTATTTT	CAIRPGLAGGLGTDTQYF
15	TRBJ2-7	TRBV4-1	.	.	TGCGCCAGCAGCCAAGTTGGGGGTAGCTCCTACGAGCAGTACTTC	CASSQVGGSSYEQYF
14	TRBJ2-7	TRBV27	.	once	TGTGCCAGCAGTTTATCGAGGCAGGACTACGAGCAGTACTTC	CASSLSRQDYEQYF
14	TRBJ1-3	TRBV9	.	.	TGTGCCAGCAGCGTAGGTGGGCCCGGAAACACCATATATTTT	CASSVGGPGNTIYF
17	TRBJ1-5	TRBV6-1	.	.	TGTGCCAGCAGTGAAACCTACACCCTTAGAAGCAATCAGCCCCAGCATTTT	CASSETYTLRSNQPQHF
14	TRBJ2-3	TRBV7-9	TRBD1	once	TGTGCCAGCAGCTTACGACAGGGGACAGATACGCAGTATTTT	CASSLRQGTDTQYF
15	TRBJ2-7	TRBV7-8	.	.	TGTGCCAGCAGCGCCAGGGTGTGGGGGACCCACGAGCAGTACTTC	CASSARVWGTHEQYF
14	TRBJ2-7	TRBV13	.	once	TGTGCCAGCAGCCTTGGGACATCGCCCTACGAGCAGTACTTC	CASSLGTSPYEQYF
15	TRBJ1-4	TRBV6-5	.	.	TGTGCCAGCAGTTACGGGGGGTCAACTAATGAAAAACTGTTTTTT	CASSYGGSTNEKLFF
15	TRBJ1-1	TRBV11-2	.	.	TGTGCCAGCAGCCCTACTGGTGGGGGGAACACTGAAGCTTTCTTT	CASSPTGGGNTEAFF
18	TRBJ2-2	TRBV7-6	TRBD2	.	TGTGCCAGCAGCCGTTCCGGGACTAGCGGGGAAGGCACCGGGGAGCTGTTTTTT	CASSRSGTSGEGTGELFF